Reported below is one T cell receptor beta chain. Its specificity is not known. These data are taken from a study of T cell responses to AZD1222 COVID-19 vaccine. Assay: immunoSEQ multiplex PCR; the TCRdb copy retains only in-frame clones and omits some. This table holds about 120,000 clones, about 90% found once. Study-wide findings and caveats: Repertoire samples came only from after the peak T cell response. Baseline seropositives among AZD1222 recipients totaled only 5 to 7. Among vaccine-associated CD4 TCRs, coverage spanned spike, with dominance at 160-218 and 743-854.

The clonotype comes from an adult in good health. Sequencing used peripheral blood, obtained on day 0 of AZD1222 vaccination.

The DNA of the CDR3 is TGTGCCAGCAGCTTAGGTATGAGCAATCAGCCCCAGCATTTT. It specifies CASSLGMSNQPQHF. J is TRBJ1-5 and V is TRBV11-2; D is unresolved. The CDR3 is 14 amino acids. The V and J ends lost 1 base and 1 base respectively, with 5 bases between them. Germline V CDR1 and CDR2: SGHAT, FQNNGV.